The next 10 T cell receptor beta chains were all read from a single sample in a study of CXCR3-negative and CXCR3-positive naive CD8 T cells. UMI-labeled 5' RACE TRB cDNA libraries were prepared from the cells. Following a re-call of the 5' RACE reads, TCRdb has one entry per CDR3 protein and lacks DNA. The sample has about 82,000 distinct CDR3 sequences. Sequenced input: naive CXCR3- CD8+ T cells from blood. Subset in this sample: CD45RO-CCR7+CD27+CD95- naive CD8+ T cells lacking CXCR3 (TNR3-). These TCRs come from a human donor in good health. Some clones in this sample may be carry-over from other donors' samples.

This chain connects TRBV5-1 to TRBJ2-7. This CDR3 spans 13 amino acids. The germline V gene encodes CDR1 SGHRS and CDR2 YFSETQ. CDR3 region: CASSLAMTYEQYF.

V gene TRBV7-2 combines with J gene TRBJ2-7. The CDR3 covers 13 residues. Germline V lookup: CDR1 SGHTA, CDR2 FQGNSA. This CDR3 reads CASSLISSYEQYF.

The rearrangement links TRBV27 to TRBJ2-7; TCRdb picks TRBD1, but there is no DNA to check that call. The CDR3 sequence is 18 residues long. In germline, CDR1 is MNHEY, CDR2 SMNVEV (reference sequence). CDR3 residues: CASRSLTSPGQGTYEQYF.

The chain recombines TRBV20-1 with TRBJ2-7. Germline V gene lookup returns CDR1 DFQATT and CDR2 SNEGSKA (reference sequence). There are 13 residues in the CDR3. CDR3 sequence: CSATEIASLEQYF.

J is TRBJ2-2 and V is TRBV7-6; TCRdb picks TRBD1, but there is no DNA to check that call. Germline V lookup: CDR1 SGHVS, CDR2 FNYEAQ. There are 15 residues in the CDR3. The CDR3 is CASSVTGAGTGELFF.

This sequence joins TRBV27 and TRBJ1-1; TCRdb indicates TRBD1, and absent DNA this call remains unverified. Germline CDR1 is MNHEY and CDR2 is SMNVEV (reference sequence). The CDR3 is made up of 12 amino acids. The CDR3 loop reads CASSSGGTEAFF.

This clonotype counts as medium-sized by frequency. This chain connects TRBV29-1 to TRBJ2-7; TCRdb names TRBD1, which stays unverified in the absence of DNA. From germline, CDR1 is SQVTM and CDR2 ANQGSEA. This CDR3 has 14 residues. The CDR3 is CSVEEGTGDAEQYF.

The chain carries TRBV19 and TRBJ2-3. The length of the CDR3 is 15 residues. The germline V gene encodes CDR1 LNHDA and CDR2 SQIVND (reference sequence). The CDR3 loop is CASSQTRWNTDTQYF.

The rearrangement joins TRBV21-1 to TRBJ2-1; TCRdb's D call, TRBD2, is unchecked because there is no DNA. TRBV21-1 is given as a pseudogene. The CDR3 spans 12 residues. The CDR3 here is CALPSSINEQFF.

The chain links TRBV4-3 to TRBJ1-1. CDR3 length: 14 amino acids. Germline CDR1 is LGHNA and CDR2 is YSLEER. The CDR3 is CASSQYKGIAEAFF.